The next 23 T cell receptor beta chains were all read from a single sample in a study of T cells in tumors after PD-1 blockade. Assay used: immunoSEQ multiplex PCR; TCRdb lists only in-frame clones, some missing. The sample consists of 14,000 to 15,000 clones, approximately 80% of them appearing once. The sample here was PBMCs, taken after anti-PD-1 treatment. These receptors all come from a human donor with basal cell carcinoma.

V is TRBV12-2 and J is TRBJ2-3; the tabulated D call, TRBD2, remains unverified against the DNA. TRBV12-2 constitutes a pseudogene. This CDR3 is built from 16 residues. CDR3 sequence reads: CASRFKGGRGADTQYF. The CDR3, as DNA: TGTGCAAGTCGCTTTAAGGGGGGGAGAGGGGCAGATACGCAGTATTTT.

The gene calls are TRBV28 and TRBJ2-7; D is perhaps TRBD2 (7 bases). Germline values: CDR1 MDHEN, CDR2 SYDVKM. CDR3 length equals 14 residues. With 6 bases removed from V and 3 bases from J, the gap between germline ends came to 15 bases. CDR3 loop: CASRGAGVVYEQYF. The CDR3 DNA is TGTGCCAGCAGGGGGGCGGGGGTAGTCTACGAGCAGTACTTC.

To note about this clone: The sample holds other DNA sequences that translate to the same CDR3. The chain is built from TRBV2 and TRBJ2-1, with D possibly TRBD2 on 7 matching bases. CDR3 length: 19 amino acids. The germline V gene encodes CDR1 SNHLY and CDR2 FYNNEI. CDR3 sequence: CPRCDGGAGEGSSYNEQFF. CDR3 nucleotides: TGTCCCCGCTGTGATGGGGGGGCGGGGGAGGGGAGCTCCTACAATGAGCAGTTCTTC.

Notes on this clone: The same CDR3 can be traced to other DNA sequences in this sample. The V and J genes are TRBV18 and TRBJ2-6, with no clear D. The CDR3 totals 17 residues. Per germline, CDR1 KGHSH and CDR2 LQKENI. Between the trimmed V and J ends, which lost 0 bases and 0 bases, there was a span of 9 bases. The CDR3 reads CASSPPGSYSGANVLTF. CDR3 bases: TGTGCCAGCTCACCACCGGGCTCCTACTCTGGGGCCAACGTCCTGACTTTC.

Relative to its sample, this clone is large. This rearrangement joins TRBV10-2 to TRBJ2-1, with D perhaps matching TRBD2 (6 bases). The V gene's germline CDR1 is WSHSY and CDR2 SAAADI. The CDR3 sequence is 11 residues long. V was shortened by 9 bases and J by 6 bases, with 9 bases between the two germline ends. The CDR3 reads CASDSGNEQFF. DNA of the CDR3: TGCGCCAGTGATAGCGGCAATGAGCAGTTCTTC.

J is TRBJ1-2 and V is TRBV12-3 or TRBV12-4; D is uncertain. CDR3 length: 13 amino acids. Trimming shortened V by 6 bases and J by 5 bases, and 13 bases separated the two germline ends. CDR3 residues: CASSPTVIYGYTF. The CDR3 DNA is TGTGCCAGCAGCCCGACGGTAATTTATGGCTACACCTTC.

In the case of this clone: Mismatch with germline at one junction end may stem from a read error. V and J are TRBV2 and TRBJ2-1; 7 bases align to TRBD2. Germline assignment: CDR1 SNHLY and CDR2 FYNNEI. The CDR3 totals 19 residues. The CDR3 coding sequence is TGTCCCAGCAGTTATGGGTGGGCGGGGGAGGGGAGCTCCTACAATGAGCAGTTCTTC. It specifies CPSSYGWAGEGSSYNEQFF.

J is TRBJ2-3 and V is TRBV12-3 or TRBV12-4, with D hard to call. Deletions cut 6 bases from V and 2 bases from J, with 9 bases between. The CDR3 is 13 residues long. Written as DNA, the CDR3 is TGTGCCAGCAGCGAGCGTTTCACAGATACGCAGTATTTT. This encodes CASSERFTDTQYF.

The genes are TRBV19 and TRBJ1-5, with D perhaps matching TRBD1 (6 bases). Germline CDR1 and CDR2: LNHDA and SQIVND (reference sequence). V was trimmed by 6 bases and J by 3 bases, leaving 12 bases between them. This CDR3 comprises 14 residues. CDR3 residues: CASRGQSPNQPQHF. The CDR3 DNA follows: TGTGCCAGTAGGGGACAATCTCCCAATCAGCCCCAGCATTTT.

The chain uses TRBV19 and TRBJ2-1, with 8 positions matching TRBD2. Germline V CDR1 and CDR2: LNHDA, SQIVND (reference sequence). This CDR3 comprises 16 residues. V lost 4 bases to trimming and J lost 0 bases; unmatched junction nucleotides: 5. The CDR3 loop reads CASSNPAGVSYNEQFF. The CDR3 bases are TGTGCCAGTAGTAACCCAGCGGGAGTCTCCTACAATGAGCAGTTCTTC. Combining the CDR3 with reference TRBV19 and TRBJ2-1 gives the whole variable domain DGGITQSPKYLFRKEGQNVTLSCEQNLNHDAMYWYRQDPGQGLRLIYYSQIVNDFQKGDIAEGYSVSREKKESFPLTVTSAQKNPTAFYLCASSNPAGVSYNEQFFGPGTRLTVL.

V is TRBV5-4 and J is TRBJ2-7; weak D call: TRBD2 (6 bases). Germline loops: CDR1 SGHNT, CDR2 YYREEE (reference sequence). V lost 1 base and J 4 bases, leaving 15 bases between the germline ends. CDR3 size: 15 residues. For the CDR3, the DNA is TGTGCCAGCAGCTTGCCGCGGGATGGGTCGTACGAGCAGTACTTC. It specifies CASSLPRDGSYEQYF.

The genes are TRBV6-4 and TRBJ1-1, with TRBD1 as a possible D gene (6 bases). The germline V and J ends were trimmed by 6 bases and 0 bases, with 8 bases remaining between them. The CDR3 is 13 residues long. The V gene's germline CDR1 is MRHNA and CDR2 SNTAGT. As DNA, the CDR3 is TGTGCCAGCAGCCAGGGGTTGAACACTGAAGCTTTCTTT. Translated: CASSQGLNTEAFF.

This chain joins TRBV2 and TRBJ2-7; D may be TRBD1 (5 bases). The V end lost 3 bases, the J end lost 2 bases, and 8 bases lay between the germline ends. This CDR3 has 13 amino acids. Germline V CDR1 and CDR2: SNHLY, FYNNEI. The CDR3 reads CASSDQGTYEQYF. The CDR3 DNA reads as TGTGCCAGCAGTGACCAGGGAACCTACGAGCAGTACTTC.

The chain recombines TRBV3-1 (or the pseudogene TRBV3-2) with TRBJ2-5, with D hard to call. Germline V gene sequence: CDR1 LGHDT, CDR2 YNNKEL (reference sequence). The CDR3 has 12 residues. The V and J ends lost 2 bases and 6 bases respectively, with 7 bases between them. The CDR3 bases are TGTGCCAGCAGCCAAAGTGGGCAGACCCAGTACTTC. Its translation: CASSQSGQTQYF.

This sequence joins TRBV27 and TRBJ2-5; TRBD2 agrees at 11 bases. This CDR3 has 14 amino acids. Germline loops: CDR1 MNHEY, CDR2 SMNVEV (reference sequence). The junction had 5 bases not matched to a gene; V was cut back by 6 bases and J by 5 bases. The CDR3 nucleotides read TGTGCCAGCAGGGCACTAGCGGGAGCCGAGACCCAGTACTTC. It translates to CASRALAGAETQYF.

V usage is TRBV5-1 and J usage is TRBJ2-3; D call uncertain. Trimming shortened V by 2 bases and J by 3 bases, and 7 bases separated the two germline ends. This CDR3 spans 13 amino acids. In germline, CDR1 is SGHRS, CDR2 YFSETQ. CDR3 sequence (DNA): TGCGCCAGCAGCTTAGTTCGTACAGATACGCAGTATTTT. Protein product: CASSLVRTDTQYF.

This clone has only one observation. This chain links TRBV19 with TRBJ1-2; 12 bases fit TRBD1. Germline CDR1 is LNHDA and CDR2 is SQIVND (reference sequence). There are 16 residues in the CDR3. V was pared by 6 bases and J by 8 bases, with 13 bases of the junction left unmatched. In DNA form, the CDR3 reads TGTGCCAGTAGCTGGACTCGGGACAGGGGGCTGGGAGGCTACACCTTC. Translated, it gives CASSWTRDRGLGGYTF.

The chain recombines TRBV3-1 (or the pseudogene TRBV3-2) with TRBJ1-4; the D is unclear. The CDR3 covers 15 residues. V lost 2 bases and J lost 2, with 9 bases in between. Germline V CDR1 and CDR2: LGHDT, YNNKEL (reference sequence). Written as DNA, the CDR3 is TGTGCCAGCAGCCAATTCGGCGGGACTAATGAAAAACTGTTTTTT. It translates to CASSQFGGTNEKLFF.

The rearrangement joins TRBV5-4 to TRBJ1-2, with D hard to call. Trimming removed 4 bases at V and 0 bases at J, with 7 bases between. This CDR3 contains 13 residues. CDR1 and CDR2 (germline): SGHNT, YYREEE (reference sequence). CDR3 nucleotide sequence: TGTGCCAGCAGCCCGGTCTCTAACTATGGCTACACCTTC. It codes for CASSPVSNYGYTF.

CDR3 in amino acids: CSVGPRGQGEQYF. The CDR3 nucleotides are TGCAGCGTCGGGCCCAGGGGGCAAGGCGAGCAGTACTTC. This sequence joins TRBV29-1 and TRBJ2-7, with 8 bases lining up with TRBD1. Germline V gives CDR1 SQVTM, CDR2 ANQGSEA. Trimming took 6 bases from V and 6 from J; bases not matched to a gene: 10. The length of the CDR3 is 13 residues.

The chain couples TRBV6-5 to TRBJ1-3, with a tentative D call TRBD1 (5 bases). The V end lost 5 bases, the J end lost 0 bases, and 11 bases lay between the germline ends. Germline lookup yields CDR1 MNHEY and CDR2 SVGAGI. The CDR3 sequence is 15 residues long. CDR3 in amino acids: CASSNQGDSGNTIYF. CDR3 DNA sequence: TGTGCCAGCAGTAACCAGGGAGACTCTGGAAACACCATATATTTT.

The chain uses TRBV18 and TRBJ2-1; 7 positions match TRBD2. The germline gives CDR1 KGHSH, CDR2 LQKENI. Trimming cost V 3 bases and J 0 bases; bases outside gene matches: 5. The CDR3 runs to 16 residues. CDR3 nucleotides: TGTGCCAGCTCACCCCTAGCGGAGAGCTCCTACAATGAGCAGTTCTTC. It specifies CASSPLAESSYNEQFF. The whole variable domain, remainder taken from reference TRBV18 and TRBJ2-1, is NAGVMQNPRHLVRRRGQEARLRCSPMKGHSHVYWYRQLPEEGLKFMVYLQKENIIDESGMPKERFSAEFPKEGPSILRIQQVVRGDSAAYFCASSPLAESSYNEQFFGPGTRLTVL.

The genes are TRBV7-2 and TRBJ2-1; 11 bases map to TRBD2. The length of the CDR3 is 15 residues. The ends lost 1 base at V and 9 bases at J; junction bases unmatched: 5. CDR1 and CDR2 from the germline V gene are SGHTA and FQGNSA. The CDR3 sequence is CASSLVSGGAGEQFF. The CDR3 nucleotides read TGTGCCAGCAGCTTAGTTAGCGGGGGGGCCGGTGAGCAGTTCTTC. Looking up the rest from reference TRBV7-2 and TRBJ2-1 gives the full variable domain: GAGVSQSPSNKVTEKGKDVELRCDPISGHTALYWYRQSLGQGLEFLIYFQGNSAPDKSGLPSDRFSAERTGGSVSTLTIQRTQQEDSAVYLCASSLVSGGAGEQFFGPGTRLTVL.